Following are 4 T cell receptor beta chains from one sample sequenced in a study of tumor-infiltrating lymphocytes in primary liver carcinoma. It was unsorted whole blood that yielded blood RNA, and germline DNA was also extracted. Production of TCR beta cDNA used 400 to 600 ng total RNA together with a constant-region primer. Libraries covering TCR beta were generated through three nested multiplex PCR rounds (using a slightly modified ARM-PCR). Rounds one and two of PCR, each of around 9 cycles, were primed with TRBV1-TRBV30 forward primers and a C-beta reverse primer. TCRdb independently ran MiXCR on the multiplex PCR reads; one entry per CDR3 protein. Here the sample spans 250,000 to 400,000 distinct CDR3 sequences, less than 75% being singletons. The specimen sequenced was peripheral blood. All receptors derive from a man in his forties or fifties with primary liver carcinoma and hepatitis B virus infection.

This clonotype was recorded at least ten times. The chain recombines TRBV6-1 with TRBJ1-2; maybe TRBD1 (5 bases). Trimming stripped 6 bases from V and 4 bases from J, with 18 bases between. This CDR3 is 15 amino acids long. CDR1 and CDR2 from the germline V gene are MNHNS and SASEGT. The CDR3 DNA sequence: TGTGCCAGCAGGTTTGGGGACTCCGGCGGCTATGGCTACACCTTC. As protein: CASRFGDSGGYGYTF.

The V and J genes are TRBV6-5 and TRBJ2-2; the D is unclear. The ends were cut back, 2 bases at V and 7 bases at J, with 11 bases in the middle. The CDR3 covers 14 residues. Germline-derived CDR1 and CDR2 are MNHEY and SVGAGI. CDR3 region: CASSYEVYIGELFF. DNA for the CDR3: TGTGCCAGCAGTTACGAGGTCTACATCGGGGAGCTGTTTTTT.

Note on this clonotype: The junction and the germline gene differ at one end; a read error may be behind it. This chain links TRBV28 with TRBJ2-3; D gene ambiguous. The CDR3 is made up of 14 amino acids. The germline V gene encodes CDR1 MDHEN and CDR2 SYDVKM. CDR3 in amino acids: CASGKSSTTDMQYF. The CDR3 nucleotides read TGTGCCAGCGGCAAATCCAGTACTACAGATATGCAGTATTTT.

A remark on this clonotype: At one end the junction does not follow the germline gene, possibly because of a read error. The chain combines TRBV7-9 with TRBJ2-1; TRBD2 matches at 9 bases. CDR1 SEHNR and CDR2 FQNEAQ come from the germline V gene (reference sequence). CDR3 size: 16 residues. CDR3 sequence: CASSLSLAGSYSEQFF. The CDR3 region has the DNA TGTGCCAGCAGCTTATCTCTAGCGGGGTCCTACAGTGAGCAGTTCTTC. The full variable domain, its missing parts supplied by reference TRBV7-9 and TRBJ2-1, is DTGVSQNPRHKITKRGQNVTFRCDPISEHNRLYWYRQTLGQGPEFLTYFQNEAQLEKSRLLSDRFSAERPKGSFSTLEIQRTEQGDSAMYLCASSLSLAGSYSEQFFGPGTRLTVL.